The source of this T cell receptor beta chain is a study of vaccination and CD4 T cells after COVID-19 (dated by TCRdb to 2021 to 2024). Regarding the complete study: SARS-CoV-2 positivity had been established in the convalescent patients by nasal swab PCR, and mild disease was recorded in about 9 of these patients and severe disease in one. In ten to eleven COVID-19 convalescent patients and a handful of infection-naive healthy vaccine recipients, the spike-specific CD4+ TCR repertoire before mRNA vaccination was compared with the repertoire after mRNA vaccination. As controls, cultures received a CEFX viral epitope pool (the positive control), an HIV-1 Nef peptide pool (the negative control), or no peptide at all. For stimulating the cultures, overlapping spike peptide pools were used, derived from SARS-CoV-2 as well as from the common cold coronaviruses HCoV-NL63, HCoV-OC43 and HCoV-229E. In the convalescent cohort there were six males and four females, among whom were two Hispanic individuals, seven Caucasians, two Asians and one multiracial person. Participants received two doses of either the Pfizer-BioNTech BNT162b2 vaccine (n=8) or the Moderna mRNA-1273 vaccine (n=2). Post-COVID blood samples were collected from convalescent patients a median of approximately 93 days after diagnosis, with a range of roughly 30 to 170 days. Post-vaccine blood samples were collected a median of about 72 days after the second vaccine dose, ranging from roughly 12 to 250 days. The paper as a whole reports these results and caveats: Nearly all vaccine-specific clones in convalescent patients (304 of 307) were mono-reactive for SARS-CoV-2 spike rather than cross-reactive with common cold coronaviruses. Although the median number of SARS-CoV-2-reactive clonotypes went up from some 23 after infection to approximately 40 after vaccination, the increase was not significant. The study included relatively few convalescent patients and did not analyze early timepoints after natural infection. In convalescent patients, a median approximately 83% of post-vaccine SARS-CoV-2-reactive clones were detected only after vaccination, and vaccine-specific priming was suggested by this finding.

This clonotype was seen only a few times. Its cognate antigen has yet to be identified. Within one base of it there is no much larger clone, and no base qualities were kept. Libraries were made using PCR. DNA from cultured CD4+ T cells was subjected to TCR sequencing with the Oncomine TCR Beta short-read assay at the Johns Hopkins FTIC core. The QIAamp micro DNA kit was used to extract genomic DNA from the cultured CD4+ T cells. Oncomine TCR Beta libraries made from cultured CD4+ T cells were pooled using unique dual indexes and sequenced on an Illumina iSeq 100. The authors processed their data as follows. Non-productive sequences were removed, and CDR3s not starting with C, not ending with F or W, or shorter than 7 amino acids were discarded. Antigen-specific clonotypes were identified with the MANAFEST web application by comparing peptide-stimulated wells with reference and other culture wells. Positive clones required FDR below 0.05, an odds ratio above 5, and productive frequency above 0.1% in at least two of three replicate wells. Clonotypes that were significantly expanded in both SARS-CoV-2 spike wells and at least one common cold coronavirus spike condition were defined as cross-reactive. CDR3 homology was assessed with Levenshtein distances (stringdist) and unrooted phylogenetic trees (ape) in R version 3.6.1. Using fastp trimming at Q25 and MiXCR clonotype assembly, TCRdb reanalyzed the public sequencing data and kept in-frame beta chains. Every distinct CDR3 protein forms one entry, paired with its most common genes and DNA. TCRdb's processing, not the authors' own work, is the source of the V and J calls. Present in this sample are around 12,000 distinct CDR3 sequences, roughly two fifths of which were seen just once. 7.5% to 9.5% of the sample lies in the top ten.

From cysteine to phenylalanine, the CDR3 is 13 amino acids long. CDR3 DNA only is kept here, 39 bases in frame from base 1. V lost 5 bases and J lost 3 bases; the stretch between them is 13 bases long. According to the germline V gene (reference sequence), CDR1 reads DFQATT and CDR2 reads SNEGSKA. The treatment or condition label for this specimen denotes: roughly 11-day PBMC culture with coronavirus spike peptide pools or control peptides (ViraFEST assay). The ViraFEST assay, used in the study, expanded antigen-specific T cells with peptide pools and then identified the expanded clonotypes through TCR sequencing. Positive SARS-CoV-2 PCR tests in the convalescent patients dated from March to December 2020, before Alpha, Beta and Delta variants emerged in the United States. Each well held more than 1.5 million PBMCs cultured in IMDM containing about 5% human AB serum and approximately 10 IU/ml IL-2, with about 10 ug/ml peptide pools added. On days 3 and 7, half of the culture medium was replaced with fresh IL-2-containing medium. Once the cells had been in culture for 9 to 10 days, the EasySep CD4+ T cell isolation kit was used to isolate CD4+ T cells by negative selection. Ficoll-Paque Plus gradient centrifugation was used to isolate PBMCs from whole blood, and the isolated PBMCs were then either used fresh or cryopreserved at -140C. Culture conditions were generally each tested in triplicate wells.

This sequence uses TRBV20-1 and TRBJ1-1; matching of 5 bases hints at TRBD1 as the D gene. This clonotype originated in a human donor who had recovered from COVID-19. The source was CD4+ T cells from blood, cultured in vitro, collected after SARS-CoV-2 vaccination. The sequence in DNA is TGCAGTGCTCCTCCGGGGGTGCACACTGAAGCTTTCTTT. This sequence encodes CSAPPGVHTEAFF.